The 13 T cell receptor beta chains below all came from one sample that was sequenced in a study of shared clonotypes between healthy human individuals. The table came from immunoSEQ multiplex PCR; TCRdb's copy has only in-frame clones and leaves some out. The sample carries fewer than 1.6 million clones, around 98.5% recorded once. Material: naive CD4+ T cells sorted from blood. Subset here: CD45RA+ positively selected. All receptors derive from a man under 40 in good health.

The V and J genes are TRBV9 and TRBJ1-1, with D possibly matching TRBD1 (6 bases). Looked up from germline, CDR1 is SGDLS and CDR2 is YYNGEE. CDR3 size: 15 residues. Trimming removed 0 bases from V and 3 bases from J, with 12 bases in between. CDR3 nucleotide sequence: TGTGCCAGCAGCGTAGTTACAGGGATGGACACTGAAGCTTTCTTT. Protein: CASSVVTGMDTEAFF.

This clone was recorded once. The J gene is TRBJ2-4, the V gene TRBV4-1, with D possibly matching TRBD2 (6 bases). The CDR3 runs 15 residues. Germline V lookup: CDR1 MGHRA, CDR2 YSYEKL. V lost 2 bases, J lost 1 base, and 9 bases lay in between. CDR3 DNA: TGCGCCAGCAGCCAACCCCGGGAGGCCAAAAACATTCAGTACTTC. It is translated as CASSQPREAKNIQYF.

With respect to this clone: Other DNA sequences from this sample encode an identical CDR3 as well. The rearrangement joins TRBV2 to TRBJ2-3, with 10 bases fitting TRBD1. V shed 6 bases, J shed 3 bases, and the junction held 3 bases outside the gene matches. Germline CDR1 and CDR2: SNHLY and FYNNEI. The CDR3 covers 14 residues. CDR3 sequence: CASSRDRGTDTQYF. CDR3 DNA: TGTGCCAGCAGCCGGGACAGGGGTACAGATACGCAGTATTTT.

V and J are TRBV9 and TRBJ2-1, with a tentative D call TRBD2 (6 bases). Trimming took 3 bases from V and 5 from J, leaving 12 bases between them. The CDR3 has 14 amino acids. Germline V gene data show CDR1 as SGDLS and CDR2 as YYNGEE. As DNA, the CDR3 is TGTGCCAGCAGCGCGGGAGCAGCGAACAATGAGCAGTTCTTC. This codes for CASSAGAANNEQFF.

This clone is a singleton in its sample. The CDR3 region is CASSRNQGSGSPSYEQYF. CDR3 in DNA: TGTGCCAGCTCACGAAACCAGGGTAGCGGGAGTCCATCCTACGAGCAGTACTTC. The V and J genes are TRBV18 and TRBJ2-7; 9 bases line up with TRBD2. Per the germline V gene, CDR1 is KGHSH and CDR2 is LQKENI. CDR3 length equals 18 residues. Germline trimming cut 4 bases from V and 1 base from J; bases unmatched to any gene: 14.

CDR3 nucleotides: TGTGCCTGGAGTGAGGGGACAGGATTCTTAGCTAACTATGGCTACACCTTC. Translation: CAWSEGTGFLANYGYTF. This chain joins TRBV30 and TRBJ1-2; 8 nucleotides line up with TRBD1. The trim removed 1 base at V and 0 bases at J, leaving 10 bases unmatched. The CDR3 has 17 amino acids. Germline lookup yields CDR1 GTSNPN and CDR2 SVGIG (reference sequence).

The V gene is TRBV6-5, the J gene TRBJ2-1; D possibly corresponds to TRBD2 (6 bases). The CDR3 consists of 12 residues. The V gene lost 4 bases and the J gene lost 7 bases, with 8 bases spanning the gap. The germline V gene has CDR1 MNHEY and CDR2 SVGAGI. The chain's CDR3 is CASSSRGNEQFF. The CDR3 coding sequence is TGTGCCAGCAGTTCTCGGGGGAATGAGCAGTTCTTC.

This clone has more than one count but fewer than ten. The gene calls are TRBV29-1 and TRBJ1-2; possibly TRBD1 for D (5 bases). The germline V gene encodes CDR1 SQVTM and CDR2 ANQGSEA. The CDR3 loop spans 13 amino acids. Trimming left V 7 bases short and J 2 bases short, with 14 bases between. CDR3 in amino acids: CSGRDGHNYGYTF. The CDR3 DNA follows: TGCAGCGGTCGGGACGGACACAACTATGGCTACACCTTC.

The V and J genes are TRBV6-1 and TRBJ2-3, with D unresolved. Germline loops: CDR1 MNHNS, CDR2 SASEGT. Trimming left V 1 base short and J 4 bases short, with 6 bases between. The CDR3 extends over 13 amino acids. The CDR3: CASSEEVPDTQYF. The CDR3 nucleotides are TGTGCCAGCAGTGAAGAGGTCCCAGATACGCAGTATTTT.

This rearrangement joins TRBV5-1 to TRBJ1-5, with 9 bases that match TRBD1. Germline assignment: CDR1 SGHRS and CDR2 YFSETQ. V lost 2 bases and J lost 2; bases outside the gene matches: 2. There are 15 residues in the CDR3. The CDR3 spells CASSFGTGRNQPQHF. In DNA, the CDR3 is TGCGCCAGCAGCTTCGGGACAGGGCGCAATCAGCCCCAGCATTTT.

V usage is TRBV5-1 and J usage is TRBJ2-3; D unclear. The CDR3 spans 18 residues. V was cut by 0 bases and J by 0 bases, with 17 bases left in between. The germline V gene encodes CDR1 SGHRS and CDR2 YFSETQ. The CDR3 DNA reads as TGCGCCAGCAGCTTGGTAAGAGGTGCGGTCGACAGCACAGATACGCAGTATTTT. Translated, it gives CASSLVRGAVDSTDTQYF.

This chain uses TRBV5-1 with TRBJ2-4, with D tentatively TRBD1 or TRBD2 (5 bases each). V was pared by 2 bases and J by 7 bases, with 7 bases between. The germline V gene encodes CDR1 SGHRS and CDR2 YFSETQ. The CDR3 covers 12 residues. CDR3 region: CASSLEGNIQYF. CDR3 nucleotide sequence: TGCGCCAGCAGCTTAGAGGGGAACATTCAGTACTTC.

This chain links TRBV6-1 with TRBJ1-1; D perhaps matches TRBD1 (5 bases). V lost 5 bases, J lost 2 bases, and 9 bases lay in between. Germline CDR1 is MNHNS and CDR2 is SASEGT. The CDR3 covers 13 residues. The CDR3 spells CASSIRDNTEAFF. The CDR3 DNA follows: TGTGCCAGCAGTATCAGGGATAACACTGAAGCTTTCTTT.